One and the same sample provided the 32 T cell receptor beta chains below, sequenced in a study of blood T cell repertoires in COVID-19. TCRdb's copy holds only in-frame clones and misses some; the assay was immunoSEQ multiplex PCR. This table holds tens of thousands of clones, 70% to 90% found once. Sequenced material: peripheral blood. The receptors here all came from a man aged 45-65 years with active COVID-19.

Note on this clone: Compared with germline, one end of the junction differs, possibly owing to a read error. The chain joins TRBV9 to TRBJ2-5; TRBD2 aligns across 8 bases. Germline CDR1 and CDR2: SGDLS and YYNGEE. CDR3 length equals 13 residues. Written as DNA, the CDR3 is TGTGCCAGCAGCGTAGTTAGACTAGCGCATCTTCACTTC. Translating gives CASSVVRLAHLHF.

The J gene is TRBJ2-1, the V gene TRBV5-1; D unclear. The length of the CDR3 is 14 residues. In germline, CDR1 is SGHRS, CDR2 YFSETQ. V was cut by 0 bases and J by 7 bases, with 11 bases left in between. The CDR3 DNA is TGCGCCAGCAGCTTGGGTGATAGCCGAAATGAGCAGTTCTTC. Residues: CASSLGDSRNEQFF.

The chain has TRBV27 and TRBJ2-1; no firm D call. The CDR3 covers 14 residues. From germline, CDR1 is MNHEY and CDR2 SMNVEV (reference sequence). V gave up 3 bases and J gave up 5 bases, with 11 bases separating them. This CDR3 reads CASSLKRLDNEQFF. The CDR3 DNA follows: TGTGCCAGCAGTTTGAAGCGCCTCGACAATGAGCAGTTCTTC.

The rearrangement uses TRBV5-1 and TRBJ2-1, with 7 bases lining up with TRBD2. The CDR3 spans 16 residues. Looked up from germline, CDR1 is SGHRS and CDR2 is YFSETQ. Trimming removed 6 bases from V and 5 bases from J; junction bases left unmatched: 14. The CDR3 DNA reads TGCGCCAGCACCGAAGTCCCCGGGACTACTAACAATGAGCAGTTCTTC. Protein sequence: CASTEVPGTTNNEQFF.

The table lists this clone with a count of one. The junction and the germline gene differ at one end; a read error may be behind it. Other DNA sequences of this sample code for an identical CDR3. J is TRBJ2-7 and V is TRBV19; 9 nucleotides agree with TRBD1. The germline V gene encodes CDR1 LNHDA and CDR2 SQIVND (reference sequence). CDR3 length equals 13 residues. The CDR3 loop is CASSGTGIGEQYF. CDR3 DNA sequence: TGTGCCAGTAGTGGGACAGGGATCGGTGAGCAATACTTC.

The chain employs TRBV5-4 and TRBJ2-1, with 13 positions matching TRBD2. Germline trimming cut 4 bases from V and 4 bases from J; bases unmatched to any gene: 14. The CDR3 spans 19 residues. The germline CDR1 and CDR2 sequences are SGHNT and YYREEE (reference sequence). The CDR3 sequence: CASSPGTSGALGVYNEQFF. In DNA form, the CDR3 reads TGTGCCAGCAGCCCGGGGACTAGCGGGGCCCTCGGAGTGTACAATGAGCAGTTCTTC.

V is TRBV27 and J is TRBJ1-2; 11 bases match TRBD1. With V trimmed by 5 bases and J by 8 bases, 4 bases remained unmatched. Per germline, CDR1 MNHEY and CDR2 SMNVEV (reference sequence). CDR3 size: 13 residues. The CDR3 here is CASSGTGGKGYTF. The CDR3 region has the DNA TGTGCCAGCAGTGGGACAGGGGGAAAAGGCTACACCTTC.

J is TRBJ2-5 and V is TRBV5-4, with TRBD2 matching 10 bases. The length of the CDR3 is 16 residues. CDR1 SGHNT and CDR2 YYREEE come from the germline V gene (reference sequence). V dropped 0 bases and J dropped 1; count of bases not matched to a gene: 3. CDR3 in DNA: TGTGCCAGCAGCTTGGGGACTAGCGGAGGCCAAGAGACCCAGTACTTC. Protein: CASSLGTSGGQETQYF.

The CDR3 sequence: CASSIRTGSREQFF. The DNA of the CDR3 is TGTGCCAGTAGTATCCGGACAGGGTCGCGTGAGCAGTTCTTC. The J gene is TRBJ2-1, the V gene TRBV19, with 8 bases identical to TRBD1. This CDR3 has 14 amino acids. The V and J ends lost 3 bases and 9 bases, in that order; junction bases with no gene match: 7. Per the germline V gene, CDR1 is LNHDA and CDR2 is SQIVND (reference sequence).

This clone was recorded only once. The rearrangement uses TRBV3-1 (or the pseudogene TRBV3-2) and TRBJ1-3, with D perhaps matching TRBD1 (5 bases). Trimming took 3 bases from V and 2 from J, leaving 8 bases between them. CDR3 length: 14 amino acids. The germline V gene encodes CDR1 LGHDT and CDR2 YNNKEL (reference sequence). CDR3 coding DNA: TGTGCCAGCAGCCACCGGACAACTGGAAACACCATATATTTT. Protein product: CASSHRTTGNTIYF.

This clone is a singleton in its sample. This chain links TRBV7-2 with TRBJ2-3; TRBD2 aligns across 7 bases. The CDR3 runs to 14 residues. Germline CDR1 is SGHTA and CDR2 is FQGNSA. V gave up 8 bases and J gave up 2 bases; unmatched junction bases: 7. CDR3 sequence: CASVLAGATDTQYF. DNA for the CDR3: TGTGCCAGCGTCCTCGCGGGAGCCACAGATACGCAGTATTTT.

The rearrangement uses TRBV25-1 and TRBJ2-3; TRBD1 matches 10 bases. The germline V gene has CDR1 MGHDK and CDR2 SYGVNS. The CDR3 is 15 amino acids. The V segment lost 3 bases and the J segment 3 bases; nucleotides outside the gene matches: 3. CDR3 region: CASSEPGQGTDTQYF. The CDR3, as DNA: TGTGCCAGCAGTGAGCCGGGACAGGGGACAGATACGCAGTATTTT.

The chain couples TRBV3-1 (or the pseudogene TRBV3-2) to TRBJ1-4; 7 bases are a match to TRBD1. CDR3 length: 13 amino acids. V lost 3 bases, J lost 6 bases, and 1 base stayed unmatched. The germline gives CDR1 LGHDT, CDR2 YNNKEL (reference sequence). The CDR3 nucleotides are TGTGCCAGCAGCCACAGGGGGGATGAAAAACTGTTTTTT. Protein sequence: CASSHRGDEKLFF.

This clone was counted once. The same CDR3 can be traced to other DNA sequences in this sample. The chain links TRBV29-1 to TRBJ2-2; possibly TRBD1 for D (5 bases). Trimming cost V 6 bases and J 2 bases, with 7 bases left between them. The CDR3 is made up of 12 amino acids. Germline V gene data show CDR1 as SQVTM and CDR2 as ANQGSEA. The CDR3 nucleotides read TGCAGCGTCGGACAAAACACCGGGGAGCTGTTTTTT. Translated: CSVGQNTGELFF.

This chain uses TRBV19 with TRBJ2-2; TRBD2 matches 13 bases. Germline trimming cut 7 bases from V and 6 bases from J; bases unmatched to any gene: 8. This CDR3 is built from 16 residues. CDR1 and CDR2 (germline): LNHDA, SQIVND (reference sequence). The CDR3 protein is CASTDRLAGGPGELFF. The CDR3, as DNA: TGTGCCAGTACCGACCGACTAGCGGGAGGTCCCGGGGAGCTGTTTTTT.

V and J are TRBV6-4 and TRBJ2-1; TRBD2 is a possible D gene (6 bases). Germline CDR1 and CDR2: MRHNA and SNTAGT. Trimming removed 4 bases from V and 1 base from J, with 11 bases in between. The CDR3 covers 15 residues. CDR3 region: CASSGSSVSYNEQFF. CDR3 DNA: TGTGCCAGCAGTGGGTCTAGCGTTTCCTACAATGAGCAGTTCTTC.

This rearrangement joins TRBV4-2 to TRBJ2-7; weak D call: TRBD2 (7 bases). Trimming stripped 1 base from V and 2 bases from J, with 12 bases between. CDR3 length equals 15 residues. CDR1 and CDR2 from the germline V gene are LGHNA and YNFKEQ. CDR3 nucleotides: TGTGCCAGCAGCCAAGGCGGGGGCAGTCCCTACGAGCAGTACTTC. This gives the protein CASSQGGGSPYEQYF.

The V gene is TRBV2, the J gene TRBJ1-3, with TRBD1 matching 7 bases. In germline, CDR1 is SNHLY, CDR2 FYNNEI. V shed 6 bases and J 0 bases; nucleotides not matched to a gene: 2. The CDR3 has 14 residues. CDR3 DNA sequence: TGTGCCAGCAGGGACAGGCGCTCTGGAAACACCATATATTTT. Its translation is CASRDRRSGNTIYF.

CDR3 nucleotide sequence: TGTGCCAGCAGCCCCACGGGGGGGACTTACAATGAGCAGTTCTTC. It yields the protein CASSPTGGTYNEQFF. The V and J genes are TRBV9 and TRBJ2-1; 8 nucleotides line up with TRBD2. V lost 4 bases, J lost 4 bases, and 7 bases stayed unmatched. Germline V gives CDR1 SGDLS, CDR2 YYNGEE. The CDR3 has 15 residues. The complete variable domain, with remaining parts taken from reference TRBV9 and TRBJ2-1, reads DSGVTQTPKHLITATGQRVTLRCSPRSGDLSVYWYQQSLDQGLQFLIQYYNGEERAKGNILERFSAQQFPDLHSELNLSSLELGDSALYFCASSPTGGTYNEQFFGPGTRLTVL.

This clone was seen more than once but under ten times. The J gene is TRBJ2-1, the V gene TRBV7-9; D gene unclear. CDR3 size: 11 residues. The germline V and J ends were trimmed by 5 bases and 8 bases, with 7 bases remaining between them. Per the germline V gene, CDR1 is SEHNR and CDR2 is FQNEAQ (reference sequence). CDR3 loop: CASSPVDEQFF. DNA of the CDR3: TGTGCCAGCAGCCCAGTGGATGAGCAGTTCTTC.

The chain combines TRBV3-1 (or the pseudogene TRBV3-2) with TRBJ1-5; TRBD1 might be the D (5 bases). CDR1 and CDR2 (germline): LGHDT, YNNKEL (reference sequence). The CDR3 spans 13 residues. Trimming took 3 bases from V and 6 from J, leaving 9 bases between them. The CDR3 DNA is TGTGCCAGCAGCCAGTCTCAGGGTCAGCCCCAGCATTTT. It is translated as CASSQSQGQPQHF.

The gene calls are TRBV6-2 or TRBV6-3 and TRBJ2-3, with 8 bases lining up with TRBD2. Germline-derived CDR1 and CDR2 are MNHEY and SVGEGT. J gave up 4 bases and V 6 bases, and 9 bases lay outside the gene matches. CDR3 size: 15 residues. The DNA for the CDR3 is TGTGCCAGCAGCCTAAGCGGGAGTGGGGCAGATACGCAGTATTTT. It translates to CASSLSGSGADTQYF.

The CDR3 DNA follows: TGTGCCAGCTCAAAAGGAGTAGGCTATAATTCACCCCTCCACTTT. Residues: CASSKGVGYNSPLHF. The chain links TRBV6-5 to TRBJ1-6, with D uncertain. With 8 bases removed from V and 3 bases from J, the gap between germline ends came to 14 bases. The V gene's germline CDR1 is MNHEY and CDR2 SVGAGI. The CDR3 consists of 15 residues.

The chain couples TRBV6-5 to TRBJ1-1; tentative D call: TRBD1 (5 bases). The germline CDR1 and CDR2 sequences are MNHEY and SVGAGI. V was pared by 6 bases and J by 1 base, with 15 bases between. This CDR3 spans 15 amino acids. The CDR3 DNA is TGTGCCAGCAGGAGGGCCCGGGGGACGAACACTGAAGCTTTCTTT. Translating gives CASRRARGTNTEAFF.

This clone was counted a single time. The V and J genes are TRBV6-1 and TRBJ2-7, with 8 bases lining up with TRBD2. Germline CDR1 and CDR2: MNHNS and SASEGT. The V segment lost 1 base and the J segment 5 bases; nucleotides outside the gene matches: 1. This CDR3 spans 13 amino acids. CDR3 DNA sequence: TGTGCCAGCAGTGAAGGACTAGCGCACGAGCAGTACGTC. Encoded protein: CASSEGLAHEQYV.

This chain connects TRBV5-6 to TRBJ2-1; D remains unclear. CDR3 size: 12 residues. With 2 bases removed from V and 12 bases from J, the gap between germline ends came to 12 bases. The germline gives CDR1 SGHDT, CDR2 YYEEEE. Written as DNA, the CDR3 is TGTGCCAGCAGCTTCGCCGCACAAAGGCAGTTCTTC. Translating it yields CASSFAAQRQFF.

This chain connects TRBV12-5 to TRBJ2-1, with no clear D. Germline assignment: CDR1 LGHNT and CDR2 FRNRAP. This CDR3 has 11 residues. With 6 bases removed from V and 4 bases from J, the gap between germline ends came to 4 bases. The CDR3 DNA reads TGTGCTAGTGGCCGGTACAATGAGCAGTTCTTC. This codes for CASGRYNEQFF. The variable domain in full, with the rest retrieved from reference TRBV12-5 and TRBJ2-1, is DARVTQTPRHKVTEMGQEVTMRCQPILGHNTVFWYRQTMMQGLELLAYFRNRAPLDDSGMPKDRFSAEMPDATLATLKIQPSEPRDSAVYFCASGRYNEQFFGPGTRLTVL.

The CDR3 reads CASSQRQRETQYF. CDR3 in DNA: TGTGCCAGCAGCCAACGCCAGCGGGAGACGCAGTATTTT. The rearrangement links TRBV16 to TRBJ2-3; 8 bases fit TRBD2. V lost 2 bases and J lost 9; bases outside the gene matches: 4. Germline values: CDR1 KGHSY, CDR2 FQNENV. The length of the CDR3 is 13 residues.

The chain has TRBV19 and TRBJ1-1, with D unresolved. The CDR3 is made up of 15 amino acids. Germline loops: CDR1 LNHDA, CDR2 SQIVND (reference sequence). The V end lost 4 bases, the J end lost 3 bases, and 15 bases lay between the germline ends. The CDR3 region has the DNA TGTGCCAGTAGTACCAATCCAACAGTATACACTGAAGCTTTCTTT. It encodes CASSTNPTVYTEAFF.

J is TRBJ2-5 and V is TRBV3-1 (or the pseudogene TRBV3-2), with TRBD2 as a possible D gene (5 bases). The germline CDR1 and CDR2 sequences are LGHDT and YNNKEL (reference sequence). V was clipped by 8 bases and J by 5 bases, with 12 bases between them. This CDR3 is 12 amino acids long. The CDR3 loop reads CASLRAGETQYF. In nucleotides, the CDR3 is TGTGCCAGCTTGAGGGCCGGGGAGACCCAGTACTTC.

This sequence joins TRBV29-1 and TRBJ1-3, with D unclear. The CDR3 runs 16 residues. V lost 3 bases and J lost 4, with 19 bases in between. Germline-derived CDR1 and CDR2 are SQVTM and ANQGSEA. The CDR3 DNA sequence: TGCAGCGTTGAGAGGGCCTCGCCAGCGTCCGGAAACACCATATATTTT. This codes for CSVERASPASGNTIYF. Full variable domain (remainder filled in from reference TRBV29-1 and TRBJ1-3): SAVISQKPSRDICQRGTSLTIQCQVDSQVTMMFWYRQQPGQSLTLIATANQGSEATYESGFVIDKFPISRPNLTFSTLTVSNMSPEDSSIYLCSVERASPASGNTIYFGEGSWLTVV.

This clone was counted a single time. The chain couples TRBV11-3 to TRBJ2-3; D remains unclear. The CDR3 consists of 13 residues. Germline V gives CDR1 SGHNT, CDR2 YENEEA. With 0 bases removed from V and 4 bases from J, the gap between germline ends came to 5 bases. Here the CDR3 reads CASSLDEADTQYF. The CDR3, as DNA: TGTGCCAGCAGCTTAGATGAGGCAGATACGCAGTATTTT.